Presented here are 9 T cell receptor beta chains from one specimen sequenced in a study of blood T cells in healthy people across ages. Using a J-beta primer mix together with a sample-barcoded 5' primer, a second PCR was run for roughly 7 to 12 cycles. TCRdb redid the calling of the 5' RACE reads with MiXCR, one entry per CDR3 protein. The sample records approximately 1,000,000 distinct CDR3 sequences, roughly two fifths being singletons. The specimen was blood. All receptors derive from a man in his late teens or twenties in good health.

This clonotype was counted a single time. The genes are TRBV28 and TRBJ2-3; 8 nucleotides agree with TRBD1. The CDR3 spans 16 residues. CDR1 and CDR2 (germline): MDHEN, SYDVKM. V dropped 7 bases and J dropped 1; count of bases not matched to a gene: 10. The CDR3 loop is CASNPSRGQGTDTQYF. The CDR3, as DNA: TGTGCCAGCAACCCCTCTAGGGGACAGGGCACAGATACGCAGTATTTT.

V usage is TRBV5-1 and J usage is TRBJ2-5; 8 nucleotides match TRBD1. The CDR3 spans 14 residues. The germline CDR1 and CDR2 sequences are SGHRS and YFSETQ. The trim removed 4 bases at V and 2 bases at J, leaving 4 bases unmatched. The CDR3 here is CASSKDREQETQYF. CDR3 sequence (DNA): TGCGCCAGCAGCAAGGACAGGGAACAAGAGACCCAGTACTTC.

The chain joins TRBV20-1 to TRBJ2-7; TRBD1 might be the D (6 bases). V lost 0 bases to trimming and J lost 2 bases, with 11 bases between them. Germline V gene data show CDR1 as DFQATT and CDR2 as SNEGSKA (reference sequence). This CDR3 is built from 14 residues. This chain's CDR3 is CSARDAAGAYEQYF. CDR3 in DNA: TGCAGTGCTAGAGACGCGGCAGGGGCCTACGAGCAGTACTTC.

The CDR3 region is CASSPRDNTDTQYF. The CDR3 DNA reads TGTGCCAGCTCACCACGGGACAACACAGATACGCAGTATTTT. V is TRBV18 and J is TRBJ2-3; a weak D match, TRBD1 (6 bases). V lost 1 base, J lost 2 bases, and 7 bases lay in between. Germline CDR1 is KGHSH and CDR2 is LQKENI. CDR3 length: 14 residues. Using reference TRBV18 and TRBJ2-3 for the parts outside the CDR3, the full variable domain is NAGVMQNPRHLVRRRGQEARLRCSPMKGHSHVYWYRQLPEEGLKFMVYLQKENIIDESGMPKERFSAEFPKEGPSILRIQQVVRGDSAAYFCASSPRDNTDTQYFGPGTRLTVL.

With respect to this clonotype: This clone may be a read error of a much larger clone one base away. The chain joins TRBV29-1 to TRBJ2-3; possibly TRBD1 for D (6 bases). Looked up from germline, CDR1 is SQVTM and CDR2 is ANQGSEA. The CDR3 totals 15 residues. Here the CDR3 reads CSVVVQGRRTDAQYF. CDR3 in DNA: TGCAGCGTTGTTGTACAGGGAAGGCGAACAGATGCGCAGTATTTT.

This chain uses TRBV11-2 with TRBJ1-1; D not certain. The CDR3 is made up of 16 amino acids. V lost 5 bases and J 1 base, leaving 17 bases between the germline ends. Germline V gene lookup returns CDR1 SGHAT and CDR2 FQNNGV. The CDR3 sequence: CASSPSGGRGNTEAFF. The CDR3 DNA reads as TGTGCCAGCAGCCCCTCAGGAGGACGGGGGAACACTGAAGCTTTCTTT.

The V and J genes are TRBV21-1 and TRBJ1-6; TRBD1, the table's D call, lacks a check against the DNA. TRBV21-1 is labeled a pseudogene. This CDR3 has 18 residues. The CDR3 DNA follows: TGTGCCAGCAGCAAAGCGCTGTACCGGGTCTCCTATAATTCACCCCTCCACTTT. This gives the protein CASSKALYRVSYNSPLHF.

CDR3 DNA: TGTGCCACCAGCAGAGAGAAACCGGGACCCAGGGCGTTCTTC. It codes for CATSREKPGPRAFF. This chain joins TRBV15 and TRBJ2-1; D could derive from TRBD1 or TRBD2 (5 bases each). Trimming stripped 0 bases from V and 15 bases from J, with 18 bases between. Germline values: CDR1 LNHNV, CDR2 YYDKDF (reference sequence). This CDR3 region has 14 residues. Full variable domain (rest looked up from reference TRBV15 and TRBJ2-1): DAMVIQNPRYQVTQFGKPVTLSCSQTLNHNVMYWYQQKSSQAPKLLFHYYDKDFNNEADTPDNFQSRRPNTSFCFLDIRSPGLGDTAMYLCATSREKPGPRAFFGPGTRLTVL.

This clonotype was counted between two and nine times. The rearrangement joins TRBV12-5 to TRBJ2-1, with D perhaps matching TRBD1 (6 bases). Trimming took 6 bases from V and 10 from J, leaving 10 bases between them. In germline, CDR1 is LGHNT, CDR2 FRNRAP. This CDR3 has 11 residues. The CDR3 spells CASGLGTEQFF. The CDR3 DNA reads TGTGCTAGTGGGCTAGGGACAGAGCAGTTCTTC.